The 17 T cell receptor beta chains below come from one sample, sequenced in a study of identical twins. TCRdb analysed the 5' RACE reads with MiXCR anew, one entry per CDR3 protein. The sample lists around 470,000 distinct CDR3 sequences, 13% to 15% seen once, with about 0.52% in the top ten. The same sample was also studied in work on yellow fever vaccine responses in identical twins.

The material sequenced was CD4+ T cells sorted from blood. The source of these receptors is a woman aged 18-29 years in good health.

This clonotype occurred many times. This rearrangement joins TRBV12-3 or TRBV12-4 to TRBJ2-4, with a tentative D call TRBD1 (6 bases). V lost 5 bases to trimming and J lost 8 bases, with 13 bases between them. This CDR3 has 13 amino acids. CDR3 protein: CASSEAAGDIQYF. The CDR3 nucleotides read TGTGCCAGCAGTGAGGCCGCAGGGGACATTCAGTACTTC.

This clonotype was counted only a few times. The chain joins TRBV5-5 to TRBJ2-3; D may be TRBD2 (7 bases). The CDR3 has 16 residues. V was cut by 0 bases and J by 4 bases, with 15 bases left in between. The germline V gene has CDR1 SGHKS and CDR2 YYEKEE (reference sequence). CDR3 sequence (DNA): TGTGCCAGCAGCTTGGGGCGGCGGGGGCAAGCAGATACGCAGTATTTT. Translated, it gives CASSLGRRGQADTQYF.

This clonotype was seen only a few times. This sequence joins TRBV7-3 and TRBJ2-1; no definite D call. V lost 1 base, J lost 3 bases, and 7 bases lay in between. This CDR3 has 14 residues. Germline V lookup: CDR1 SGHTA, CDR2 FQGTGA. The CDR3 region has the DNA TGTGCCAGCAGCTTAAGGGCCGGCTACAATGAGCAGTTCTTC. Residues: CASSLRAGYNEQFF.

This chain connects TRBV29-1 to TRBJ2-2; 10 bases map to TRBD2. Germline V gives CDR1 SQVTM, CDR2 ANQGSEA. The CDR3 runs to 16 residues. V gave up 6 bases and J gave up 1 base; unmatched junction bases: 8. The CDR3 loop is CSVLKAGGLNTGELFF. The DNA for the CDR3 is TGCAGCGTCCTAAAAGCGGGGGGGCTGAACACCGGGGAGCTGTTTTTT.

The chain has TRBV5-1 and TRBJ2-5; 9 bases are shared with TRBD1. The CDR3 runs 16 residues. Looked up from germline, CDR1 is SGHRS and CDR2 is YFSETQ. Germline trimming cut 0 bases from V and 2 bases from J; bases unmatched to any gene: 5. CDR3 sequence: CASSLAGTGLQETQYF. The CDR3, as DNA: TGCGCCAGCAGCTTGGCGGGGACAGGGTTACAAGAGACCCAGTACTTC.

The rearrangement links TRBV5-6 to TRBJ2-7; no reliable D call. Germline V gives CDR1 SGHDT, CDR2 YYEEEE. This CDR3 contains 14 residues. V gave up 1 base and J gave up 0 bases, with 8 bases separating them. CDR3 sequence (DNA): TGTGCCAGCAGCTTGTCTGGGGTCTCCTACGAGCAGTACTTC. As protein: CASSLSGVSYEQYF.

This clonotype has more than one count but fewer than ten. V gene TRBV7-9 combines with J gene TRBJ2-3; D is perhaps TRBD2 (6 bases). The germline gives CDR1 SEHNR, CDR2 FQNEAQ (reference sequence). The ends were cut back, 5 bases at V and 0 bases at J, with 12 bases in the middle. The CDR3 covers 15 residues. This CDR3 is CASSAGSGSTDTQYF. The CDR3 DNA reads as TGTGCCAGCAGCGCCGGAAGCGGGAGCACAGATACGCAGTATTTT.

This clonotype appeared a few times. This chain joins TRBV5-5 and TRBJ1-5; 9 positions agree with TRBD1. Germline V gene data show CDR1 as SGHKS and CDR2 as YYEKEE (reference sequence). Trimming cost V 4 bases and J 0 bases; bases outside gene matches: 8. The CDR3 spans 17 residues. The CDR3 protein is CASSGDRAIYSNQPQHF. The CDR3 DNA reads TGTGCCAGCAGCGGGGACAGGGCGATATATAGCAATCAGCCCCAGCATTTT.

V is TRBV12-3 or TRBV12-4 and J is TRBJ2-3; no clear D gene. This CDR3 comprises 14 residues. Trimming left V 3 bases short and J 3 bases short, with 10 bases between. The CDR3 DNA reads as TGTGCCAGCAGTTTGGGCAGGCATACAGATACGCAGTATTTT. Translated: CASSLGRHTDTQYF.

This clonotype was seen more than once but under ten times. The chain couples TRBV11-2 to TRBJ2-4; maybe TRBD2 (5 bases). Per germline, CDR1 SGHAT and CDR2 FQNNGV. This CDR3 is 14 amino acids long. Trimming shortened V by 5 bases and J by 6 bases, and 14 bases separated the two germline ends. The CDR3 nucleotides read TGTGCCAGCAGCCCCTCCCAAGGGAGAAACATTCAGTACTTC. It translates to CASSPSQGRNIQYF.

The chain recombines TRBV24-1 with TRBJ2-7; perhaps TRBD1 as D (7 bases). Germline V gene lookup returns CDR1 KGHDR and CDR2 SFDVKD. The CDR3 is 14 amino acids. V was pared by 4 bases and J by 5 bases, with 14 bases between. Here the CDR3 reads CATSDATGRNEQYF. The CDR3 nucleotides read TGTGCCACCAGTGACGCGACAGGGAGGAACGAGCAGTACTTC.

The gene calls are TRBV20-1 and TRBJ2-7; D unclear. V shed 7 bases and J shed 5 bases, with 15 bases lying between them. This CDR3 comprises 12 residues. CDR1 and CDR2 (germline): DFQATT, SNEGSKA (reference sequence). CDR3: CSVVALADEQYF. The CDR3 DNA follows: TGCAGTGTTGTCGCGTTGGCAGACGAGCAGTACTTC.

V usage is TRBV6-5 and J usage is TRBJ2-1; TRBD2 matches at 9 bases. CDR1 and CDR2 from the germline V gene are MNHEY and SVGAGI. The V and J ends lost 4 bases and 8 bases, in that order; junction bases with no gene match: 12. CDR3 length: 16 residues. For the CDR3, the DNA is TGTGCCAGCAGTTCGCAGAATAGCGGGAGAAGGGATGAGCAGTTCTTC. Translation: CASSSQNSGRRDEQFF.

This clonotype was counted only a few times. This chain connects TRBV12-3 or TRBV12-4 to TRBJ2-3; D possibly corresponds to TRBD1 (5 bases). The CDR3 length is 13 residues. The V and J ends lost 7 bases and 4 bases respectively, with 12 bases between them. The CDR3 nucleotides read TGTGCCAGCACCCCCATCAGGGCAGATACGCAGTATTTT. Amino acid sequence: CASTPIRADTQYF.

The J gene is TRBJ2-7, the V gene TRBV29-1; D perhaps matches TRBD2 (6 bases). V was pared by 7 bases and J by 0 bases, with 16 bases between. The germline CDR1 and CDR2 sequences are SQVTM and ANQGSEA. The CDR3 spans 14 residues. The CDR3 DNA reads TGCAGCGCAATCAATAGCGGAAGCTCCTACGAGCAGTACTTC. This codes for CSAINSGSSYEQYF.

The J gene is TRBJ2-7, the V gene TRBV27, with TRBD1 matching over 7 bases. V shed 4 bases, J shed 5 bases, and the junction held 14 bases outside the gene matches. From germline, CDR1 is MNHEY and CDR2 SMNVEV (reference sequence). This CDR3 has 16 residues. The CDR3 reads CASSSRTGVGLHEQYF. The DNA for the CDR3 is TGTGCCAGCAGTTCGCGAACAGGGGTAGGTCTCCACGAGCAGTACTTC.

In DNA form, the CDR3 reads TGCAGCGTTGAGAGGTCAGGGGGCTACGAGCAGTACTTC. Translating it yields CSVERSGGYEQYF. This chain links TRBV29-1 with TRBJ2-7; TRBD1 matches at 7 bases. Germline-derived CDR1 and CDR2 are SQVTM and ANQGSEA. There are 13 residues in the CDR3. V lost 3 bases and J lost 3; bases outside the gene matches: 5.